This T cell receptor (beta chain) appears in the sequencing data of a study of cytomegalovirus exposure and HLA in healthy donors listed by TCRdb under 2017. General notes on the study: An earlier analysis of roughly 500 of the donors reported about 300 Gb of sequence data and 117 million unique TCR beta sequences obtained from about 179 million T cells. Four or five DR-DQ haplotypes were treated as single units for association and clustering because of strong linkage in the cohort. The later analysis used no new phenotypic data to find candidate immune exposures, relying instead on TCR beta sequences and their occurrence across donors. Of the 350 to 400 genotyped donors, approximately 83% fell in the genetic ancestry cluster associated with self-reported Caucasian donors. Every discovery cohort repertoire had been produced on one sequencing platform. A later analysis re-analyzed previously published TCR beta repertoires from 660 or so donors and added high-resolution HLA genotyping to study TCR occurrence patterns. HLA typing covered class I and class II loci at four-digit resolution. Alongside the repertoire data, information on donor age, sex, ethnicity and CMV serostatus was compiled. To decide whether each TCR beta V gene segment behaved as functional or pseudogenic, an earlier analysis of nearly 600 of the donors relied on high-throughput TCR beta sequencing. The study aimed to test whether signatures of past pathogen exposure could be identified by cataloging public T cell receptors. The T cell repertoires of around 670 subjects were profiled by immunosequencing and related to cytomegalovirus serostatus. Among some 400 genotyped donors of the cohort, an average of around 250,000 unique TCR beta nucleotide sequences was sequenced per donor, of which 15% to 20% were non-productive. To predict cytomegalovirus infection status, the study combined high-throughput TCR immunosequencing, statistical association of individual TCRs with disease status, and machine learning. Approximately 310 gigabases of sequencing data and tens of millions of unique TCR sequences were included in an early release covering roughly 700 HLA-typed donors. A later genetic analysis took genome-wide SNP genotypes for about 55% of the roughly 670 donors and used that subset as a discovery cohort. The number of typed donors differed by locus: roughly 629-640 for A, B, C, DRB1 and DQB1; some 500 for DQA1; around 580 for DPA1; and 400 to 480 for DPB1. Besides the first cohort of 666 subjects, a separate validation cohort made up of around 120 different subjects was used. What the work shows at the level of the full study, not this receptor alone: Because the 87-base-pair reads could not distinguish some IMGT-functional V segments, including TRBV6-2 and TRBV6-3, those segments were excluded. For the cohort, immune exposure information was limited to CMV serostatus. A further reported finding was that TCR beta sequences accurately predicted the HLA-A and HLA-B alleles for most subjects in the first cohort. The study listed 150 to 200 TCR beta chains as associated with cytomegalovirus. A group of highly shared sequence variants was considered likely to be a technical artifact of the sequencing pipeline. Most CMV-associated TCR beta chains appeared to be HLA-restricted in a later analysis, and the HLA associations seemed to be driven largely by CMV exposure. Most TCR sequences were observed very rarely across donors, whereas some public TCRs were present in many individuals. In a later genetic analysis, a missense DCLRE1C variant was associated with V-gene and J-gene trimming of TCR beta chains, and the association was replicated in an independent cohort. In a later analysis, the rate of TCR association differed among HLA loci, with DRB1 alleles having the most associated TCRs and HLA-C alleles having the fewest. According to the authors, the approach could potentially be generalized to other disease states and immunological phenotypes. In a later analysis, HLA-associated TCR beta chains were found to be more clonally expanded and to have lower generation probabilities than equally common non-associated chains. In both the original and validation cohorts, the classifier was reported to diagnose cytomegalovirus status with high specificity and sensitivity. Because counts were too low, seventeen rarely observed V segments, including chromosome 9 orphons, were excluded from the earlier analysis of 587 of the donors. Correlated functional status among segregating V segments might be attributable to linkage disequilibrium, but an unknown experimental factor could not be ruled out. A later analysis associated 15,000 to 20,000 TCR beta sequences with specific HLA alleles at a false discovery rate of 0.05. In an earlier analysis of some 540 of the donors, most TCR beta V segments appeared in productive rearrangements about 87% or about 30% of the time, broadly matching IMGT annotations. Because HLA typing was unavailable for some donors at each locus, only the typed subset was used in association tests. Strong co-occurrence of HLA alleles, especially DR and DQ, made assigning TCR associations to individual alleles difficult. Several of the top co-occurrence clusters appeared to be linked to parvovirus B19, influenza, CMV and Epstein-Barr virus, according to a later analysis. In this cohort, only TCR beta chains were sequenced, and detectable features were limited by the absence of alpha or paired-chain data. In vitro tests confirmed that three of the cytomegalovirus-associated TCR beta chains recognize cytomegalovirus antigens. According to a later genetic analysis, donors in an Asian-associated ancestry cluster had fewer N-insertions in productive TCRs than the approximately 670-donor mean. Sequencing depth was assumed to be roughly uniform across donors in the presence/absence analyses, though that assumption may not hold.

Deletion took 5 bases off V and 1 base off J, with a span of 18 bases between the germline ends. The germline V gene (reference sequence) supplies CDR1 MNHEY and CDR2 SMNVEV. The CDR3 contains 17 residues, cysteine and phenylalanine counted. Just CDR3 DNA is preserved here, 51 bases in frame from base 1. A note on this clone: Its recognized antigen is unknown. The sample holds no much larger clone one base away, and base qualities are not on file.

The cohort comprised around 700 healthy bone marrow donors. At the time of sampling, all cohort members were nominally healthy, though unrecorded immune exposures were likely present. The donor was CMV seronegative and belonged to the group of around 400 seronegative cohort members. Every donor gave a peripheral blood sample, and the peripheral blood mononuclear cells from that sample were used for TCR beta sequencing. The Qiagen DNeasy Blood Extraction Kit was used to extract genomic DNA from the blood cell samples. Receptor amplification or capture employed the immunoSEQ multiplex PCR assay. The multiplex PCR relied on a mix of 60 forward primers for TCR Vbeta segments and 13 reverse primers for TCR Jbeta segments. Amplification of the CDR3 region of rearranged TCR beta genes was performed with a multiplex PCR assay on genomic DNA. The Illumina HiSeq System was used to sequence the amplified TCR beta libraries as 87-base-pair reads. Per the source publication's procedure: In a later analysis, tens of millions of unique TCR beta chains were counted across the roughly 700 repertoires, and roughly 10 million of these chains were shared by at least two donors. A nearest-neighbor algorithm error-corrected the raw reads and collapsed the reads into unique sequences, merging closely related sequences to remove PCR and sequencing errors. Alignment of CDR3 sequences to IMGT reference sequences was used to assign V, D and J gene segments. For a sequence to be retained, at least a six-nucleotide match to both a V gene segment and a J gene segment was required. A rearrangement was called productive if the CDR3 had no stop codons and remained in frame with V and J, and every other rearrangement was called non-productive. Following IMGT convention, CDR3 was defined as the stretch from the second conserved V-encoded cysteine up to the conserved J-encoded phenylalanine. In an earlier analysis of roughly 580 of the donors, sequences lacking an unambiguous match to a single V gene segment were excluded. An earlier analysis of some 500 of the donors classified V segments as functional when productive rearrangements were above 56.7% and as segregating when the standard deviation between donors was above 5%. To diagnose cytomegalovirus status from the catalog of TCR beta chain sequences, a statistical classification framework was built. A later analysis assigned V and J genes by comparing TCR nucleotide sequences with IMGT/GENE-DB human TR gene sequences. The TCRdist pipeline was used in a later analysis to assign CDR3 sequences and most-parsimonious VDJ recombination scenarios. In a later analysis, every TCR beta chain was defined by the combination of its CDR3 amino acid sequence and its V-gene family, and reads without a unique V-gene family were dropped. In a later analysis, fewer than 600 highly shared, low-generation-probability nucleotide sequences were removed to address suspected cross-contamination and a sequencing artifact. In a later analysis, a clonal expansion index was calculated for each public chain from normalized within-repertoire ranks of inferred template counts. In a later analysis, generation probabilities were computed using a VDJ recombination model fitted to out-of-frame rearrangements, and the results were checked against IGoR. Hypergeometric tests were used in a later analysis to score TCR-TCR, TCR-HLA and TCR-CMV co-occurrence, with a repertoire-size bias correction applied to the TCR pairs. In a later analysis, false discovery rates were estimated by permuting HLA or CMV assignments 20 times. A later analysis grouped co-occurring TCRs with DBSCAN, adding TCRdist sequence similarity when clustering within HLA-allele-positive subsets. Repertoires with fewer than 30,000 or more than 120,000 public chains were left out of co-occurrence clustering, as were several repertoires with anomalous nucleotide sharing. Held by TCRdb, this immuneACCESS table contains in-frame sequences only and omits some clones. Under half of the omission traces to an unresolved V gene where checked; the cause of the rest is unknown. Clone size and the V and J calls come from that table; the DNA yielded D and trimming. The sample data list around 100,000 clones, and about four fifths of these were observed just once. The ten largest clonotypes hold approximately 2.7% of the sample.

The chain was built from TRBV27 and TRBJ1-5, and TRBD1 may be the D gene, going by 6 matching bases. The sequencing input was PBMCs. This sequence was found in a woman aged 18-29 years in good health and CMV-seronegative. The CDR3 region reads CASSIPLGAGSNQPQHF. The nucleotides are TGTGCCAGCAGTATCCCTTTGGGGGCTGGGAGCAATCAGCCCCAGCATTTT.